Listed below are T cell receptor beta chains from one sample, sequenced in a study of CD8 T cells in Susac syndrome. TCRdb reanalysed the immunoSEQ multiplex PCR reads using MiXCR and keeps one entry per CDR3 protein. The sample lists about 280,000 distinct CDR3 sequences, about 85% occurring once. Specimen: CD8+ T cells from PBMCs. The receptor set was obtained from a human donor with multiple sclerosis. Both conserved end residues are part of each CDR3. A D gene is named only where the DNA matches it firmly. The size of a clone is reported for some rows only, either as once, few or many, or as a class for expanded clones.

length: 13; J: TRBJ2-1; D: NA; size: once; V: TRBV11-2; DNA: TGTGCCAGCAGCTTAGTAGAAGTATATGAGCAGTTCTTC; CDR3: CASSLVEVYEQFF
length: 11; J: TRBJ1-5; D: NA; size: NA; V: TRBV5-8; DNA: TGTGCCAGCAGCTTGCAGGGCTCCCAGCATTTT; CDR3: CASSLQGSQHF
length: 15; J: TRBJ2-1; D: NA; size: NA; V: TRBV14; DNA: TGTGCCAGCAGCCCATACAGGGCTCCCTACAATGAGCAGTTCTTC; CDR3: CASSPYRAPYNEQFF
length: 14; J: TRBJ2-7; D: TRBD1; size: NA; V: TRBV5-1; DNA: TGCGCCAGCAGCCTCCGGACAGGGGTAGGGGAGCAGTACTTC; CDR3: CASSLRTGVGEQYF
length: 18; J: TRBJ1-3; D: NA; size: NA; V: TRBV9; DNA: TGTGCCAGCAGCGTAGCTCCAGGGGAGTTTAGGTCTGGAAACACCATATATTTT; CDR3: CASSVAPGEFRSGNTIYF
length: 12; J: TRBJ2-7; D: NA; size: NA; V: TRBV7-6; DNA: TGTGCCAGCAGCCCCCAGGGAAACGAGCAGTACTTC; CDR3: CASSPQGNEQYF
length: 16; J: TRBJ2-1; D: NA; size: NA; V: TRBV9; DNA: TGTGCCAGCAGCTTCAGGGGACCGCCTAATCACAATGAGCAGTTCTTC; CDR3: CASSFRGPPNHNEQFF
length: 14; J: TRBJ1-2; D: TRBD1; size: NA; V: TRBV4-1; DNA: TGCGCCAGCAGACCACAGGGGGGCGACTATGGCTACACCTTC; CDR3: CASRPQGGDYGYTF
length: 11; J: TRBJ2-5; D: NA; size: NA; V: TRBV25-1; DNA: TGTGCATCCCAGGGGCGAGAGACCCAGTACTTC; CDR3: CASQGRETQYF
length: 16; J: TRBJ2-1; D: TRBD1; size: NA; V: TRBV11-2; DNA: TGTGCCAGCAGCGCCCGCGACAGGGCAGCGTACAATGAGCAGTTCTTC; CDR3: CASSARDRAAYNEQFF